These 24 T cell receptor beta chains were all obtained from the same sample, sequenced in a study of blood T cell repertoires in COVID-19 (TCRdb year 2020). Receptor libraries were prepared by the immunoSEQ multiplex PCR assay. What TCRdb holds here is the immuneACCESS table cut down to in-frame rearrangements. Part of the clones is not present; checked against another copy, under half of the missing clones reflect an unresolved V gene, and the others are unexplained. Here the sample has roughly 30,000 clones; over 75% occur a single time. The ten most abundant clones make up around 15% of the sample. The specimen was peripheral blood. Source of these receptors: a man between 70 and 80 years old with active COVID-19.

The chain uses TRBV5-6 and TRBJ2-1; 7 nucleotides line up with TRBD2. Germline V lookup: CDR1 SGHDT, CDR2 YYEEEE. The CDR3 sequence is 15 residues long. V was pared by 2 bases and J by 5 bases, with 7 bases of the junction left unmatched. The CDR3 is CASSFGGIPHNEQFF. The CDR3 DNA reads as TGTGCCAGCAGCTTCGGGGGGATCCCCCACAATGAGCAGTTCTTC.

The chain links TRBV5-8 to TRBJ1-5, with 8 bases fitting TRBD1. The CDR3 covers 14 residues. V was pared by 3 bases and J by 3 bases, with 2 bases of the junction left unmatched. Germline CDR1 reads SGHTS; CDR2 reads YDEGEE. The CDR3 DNA sequence: TGTGCCAGCAGCTACAGGGGGAACAATCAGCCCCAGCATTTT. It is translated as CASSYRGNNQPQHF.

V usage is TRBV15 and J usage is TRBJ2-5, with a possible D match to TRBD2 (6 bases). The CDR3 consists of 15 residues. Trimming stripped 1 base from V and 4 bases from J, with 13 bases between. Looked up from germline, CDR1 is LNHNV and CDR2 is YYDKDF (reference sequence). The CDR3 nucleotides are TGTGCCACCAGCAGAGTCCCGGGACTTAGAGAGACCCAGTACTTC. This encodes CATSRVPGLRETQYF. Supplemented by reference TRBV15 and TRBJ2-5, the full variable domain reads DAMVIQNPRYQVTQFGKPVTLSCSQTLNHNVMYWYQQKSSQAPKLLFHYYDKDFNNEADTPDNFQSRRPNTSFCFLDIRSPGLGDTAMYLCATSRVPGLRETQYFGPGTRLLVL.

The V and J genes are TRBV18 and TRBJ2-1, with 10 bases fitting TRBD2. V lost 3 bases to trimming and J lost 0 bases; unmatched junction nucleotides: 11. Germline V gene lookup returns CDR1 KGHSH and CDR2 LQKENI. The CDR3 sequence is 19 residues long. CDR3 in amino acids: CASSPGPGLAKSSYNEQFF. The CDR3, as DNA: TGTGCCAGCTCACCTGGACCGGGACTAGCGAAGAGCTCCTACAATGAGCAGTTCTTC.

The V call is TRBV24-1, the J call TRBJ2-3, with 7 bases fitting TRBD2. The CDR3 is made up of 15 amino acids. Unmatched junction bases numbered 4, after V lost 5 bases and J lost 0 bases. Germline V gives CDR1 KGHDR, CDR2 SFDVKD. CDR3 coding DNA: TGTGCCACCAGTGGGGGGAGGGGAAGCACAGATACGCAGTATTTT. Its translation is CATSGGRGSTDTQYF.

This clone showed up just a few times. The rearrangement links TRBV3-1 (or the pseudogene TRBV3-2) to TRBJ1-3, with 7 bases that match TRBD1. J was trimmed by 11 bases and V by 0 bases; bases with no gene match: 13. This CDR3 comprises 16 residues. Looked up from germline, CDR1 is LGHDT and CDR2 is YNNKEL (reference sequence). CDR3 in amino acids: CASSQDTGRGVRAIYF. CDR3 nucleotide sequence: TGTGCCAGCAGCCAAGATACAGGCAGGGGGGTTAGGGCCATATATTTT.

This clone came up once. V usage is TRBV9 and J usage is TRBJ2-2, with TRBD1 identical over 7 bases. Trimming at V came to 6 bases and at J to 1 base, leaving 3 bases not matched to a gene. CDR3 length: 14 residues. CDR1 SGDLS and CDR2 YYNGEE come from the germline V gene. The CDR3 sequence: CASTRTGNTGELFF. Written as DNA, the CDR3 is TGTGCCAGCACCAGGACAGGGAACACCGGGGAGCTGTTTTTT.

The CDR3 DNA is TGTGCCTGGAGTGTACAGGGGACCTATGGCTACACCTTC. Its translation: CAWSVQGTYGYTF. V usage is TRBV30 and J usage is TRBJ1-2; 7 nucleotides align to TRBD1. CDR3 length equals 13 residues. J gave up 4 bases and V 0 bases, and 2 bases lay outside the gene matches. Germline V lookup: CDR1 GTSNPN, CDR2 SVGIG (reference sequence).

The chain employs TRBV19 and TRBJ2-5; 7 bases align to TRBD1. The germline V gene encodes CDR1 LNHDA and CDR2 SQIVND (reference sequence). The CDR3 contains 14 residues. J lost 1 base, V lost 5 bases, and 4 bases had no gene match. The CDR3 sequence: CASSFQGVQETQYF. The CDR3 DNA reads as TGTGCCAGTAGTTTTCAGGGGGTCCAAGAGACCCAGTACTTC. Complete variable domain (other parts from reference TRBV19 and TRBJ2-5): DGGITQSPKYLFRKEGQNVTLSCEQNLNHDAMYWYRQDPGQGLRLIYYSQIVNDFQKGDIAEGYSVSREKKESFPLTVTSAQKNPTAFYLCASSFQGVQETQYFGPGTRLLVL.

The chain combines TRBV30 with TRBJ2-5; 10 positions match TRBD2. Germline trimming cut 5 bases from V and 9 bases from J; bases unmatched to any gene: 21. The germline CDR1 and CDR2 sequences are GTSNPN and SVGIG (reference sequence). This CDR3 comprises 17 residues. CDR3 residues: CAWAPPDIAGGRAAQYF. For the CDR3, the DNA is TGTGCCTGGGCCCCGCCTGACATAGCGGGGGGCCGCGCGGCCCAGTACTTC.

This rearrangement joins TRBV27 to TRBJ2-1; 11 nucleotides line up with TRBD2. CDR3 length: 16 residues. Germline loops: CDR1 MNHEY, CDR2 SMNVEV (reference sequence). Trimming removed 0 bases from V and 8 bases from J; junction bases left unmatched: 6. The CDR3 region has the DNA TGTGCCAGCAGTTTATCGCTAGCGGGGGGTCCCGATGAGCAGTTCTTC. Its translation: CASSLSLAGGPDEQFF.

The V gene is TRBV6-2 or TRBV6-3, the J gene TRBJ1-5; possible D gene TRBD1, 6 bases. The CDR3 runs 14 residues. Per germline, CDR1 MNHEY and CDR2 SVGEGT. V was clipped by 1 base and J by 6 bases, with 10 bases between them. Here the CDR3 reads CASSYYGGSQPQHF. The CDR3 DNA reads as TGTGCCAGCAGTTACTATGGGGGCAGTCAGCCCCAGCATTTT.

This clone appeared once. The rearrangement joins TRBV5-1 to TRBJ2-7; TRBD1 agrees at 8 bases. The CDR3 is 14 residues long. CDR1 is SGHRS, CDR2 YFSETQ, per germline. V lost 4 bases to trimming and J lost 2 bases; unmatched junction nucleotides: 5. The CDR3 spells CASSTDRAAYEQYF. The CDR3 region has the DNA TGCGCCAGCAGCACGGACAGGGCTGCCTACGAGCAGTACTTC.

The chain carries TRBV7-9 and TRBJ2-5; possibly TRBD1 for D (6 bases). Looked up from germline, CDR1 is SEHNR and CDR2 is FQNEAQ (reference sequence). V lost 4 bases, J lost 1 base, and 10 bases lay in between. The CDR3 totals 14 residues. The CDR3 here is CASSSQGGQETQYF. For the CDR3, the DNA is TGTGCCAGCAGCTCCCAAGGGGGCCAAGAGACCCAGTACTTC. Drawing the rest from reference TRBV7-9 and TRBJ2-5, the complete variable domain is DTGVSQNPRHKITKRGQNVTFRCDPISEHNRLYWYRQTLGQGPEFLTYFQNEAQLEKSRLLSDRFSAERPKGSFSTLEIQRTEQGDSAMYLCASSSQGGQETQYFGPGTRLLVL.

The chain recombines TRBV10-3 with TRBJ1-2, with D maybe TRBD1 (6 bases). The V and J ends lost 3 bases and 8 bases respectively, with 13 bases between them. The CDR3 has 13 residues. CDR1 is ENHRY, CDR2 SYGVKD, per germline. CDR3 sequence (DNA): TGTGCCATCAGTGACACAGGGCTTCGGGGCTACACCTTC. This encodes CAISDTGLRGYTF.

The chain recombines TRBV19 with TRBJ2-3; 8 bases agree with TRBD2. This CDR3 is built from 15 residues. CDR1 and CDR2 from the germline V gene are LNHDA and SQIVND (reference sequence). V shed 2 bases and J 5 bases; nucleotides not matched to a gene: 6. The CDR3 loop is CASSISGGPRDTQYF. CDR3 bases: TGTGCCAGTAGTATATCGGGAGGGCCAAGAGATACGCAGTATTTT.

This clone has only one observation. The CDR3 DNA sequence: TGTGCCAGCAGTTTAGCCAGCGGGACTGAAGCTTTCTTT. This sequence encodes CASSLASGTEAFF. This chain connects TRBV27 to TRBJ1-1; unclear D gene. The V and J ends lost 2 bases and 5 bases respectively, with 9 bases between them. The germline V gene has CDR1 MNHEY and CDR2 SMNVEV (reference sequence). CDR3 size: 13 residues.

This chain joins TRBV7-9 and TRBJ1-1, with D uncertain. Germline CDR1 and CDR2: SEHNR and FQNEAQ (reference sequence). V was pared by 1 base and J by 1 base, with 10 bases between. The CDR3 is made up of 15 amino acids. CDR3 sequence: CASSLVGRGNTEAFF. Written as DNA, the CDR3 is TGTGCCAGCAGCTTAGTCGGGCGGGGGAACACTGAAGCTTTCTTT. Full variable domain (rest looked up from reference TRBV7-9 and TRBJ1-1): DTGVSQNPRHKITKRGQNVTFRCDPISEHNRLYWYRQTLGQGPEFLTYFQNEAQLEKSRLLSDRFSAERPKGSFSTLEIQRTEQGDSAMYLCASSLVGRGNTEAFFGQGTRLTVV.

V and J are TRBV5-1 and TRBJ1-3; D ambiguous. The germline V and J ends were trimmed by 2 bases and 3 bases, with 6 bases remaining between them. The germline V gene encodes CDR1 SGHRS and CDR2 YFSETQ. The CDR3 length is 13 residues. The CDR3 reads CASSLYSGNTIYF. In nucleotides, the CDR3 is TGCGCCAGCAGCTTATACAGTGGAAACACCATATATTTT.

The chain is built from TRBV7-9 and TRBJ2-3, with 10 bases aligning to TRBD2. The CDR3 has 15 residues. J lost 5 bases, V lost 5 bases, and 7 bases had no gene match. The germline gives CDR1 SEHNR, CDR2 FQNEAQ (reference sequence). The CDR3 DNA follows: TGTGCCAGCAGCCGGACTAGCGGATGGGAAGATACGCAGTATTTT. Amino acids: CASSRTSGWEDTQYF. Based on the CDR3 plus reference TRBV7-9 and TRBJ2-3, the full variable domain is DTGVSQNPRHKITKRGQNVTFRCDPISEHNRLYWYRQTLGQGPEFLTYFQNEAQLEKSRLLSDRFSAERPKGSFSTLEIQRTEQGDSAMYLCASSRTSGWEDTQYFGPGTRLTVL.

The chain has TRBV29-1 and TRBJ2-7; 8 bases are a match to TRBD1. Germline trimming cut 6 bases from V and 2 bases from J; bases unmatched to any gene: 9. Germline V lookup: CDR1 SQVTM, CDR2 ANQGSEA. This CDR3 has 14 residues. CDR3 nucleotide sequence: TGCAGCGTCCTCGGAGACAGGGGTACCTACGAGCAGTACTTC. Residues: CSVLGDRGTYEQYF.

This chain links TRBV12-5 with TRBJ2-7; 8 bases map to TRBD2. The V segment lost 3 bases and the J segment 0 bases; nucleotides outside the gene matches: 4. Germline CDR1 is LGHNT and CDR2 is FRNRAP. CDR3 length: 15 amino acids. CDR3 loop: CASGLRSGGSYEQYF. As DNA, the CDR3 is TGTGCTAGTGGTTTAAGGAGCGGGGGCTCCTACGAGCAGTACTTC.

The chain joins TRBV19 to TRBJ1-1; perhaps TRBD1 as D (5 bases). CDR1 and CDR2 from the germline V gene are LNHDA and SQIVND (reference sequence). Deletions cut 6 bases from V and 4 bases from J, with 12 bases between. The CDR3 contains 13 residues. The CDR3 nucleotides are TGTGCCAGTAGGTCGGGGGGAATCACTGAAGCTTTCTTT. Translation gives CASRSGGITEAFF.

This clone came up a few times. The chain has TRBV4-2 and TRBJ1-6; TRBD1 is a possible D gene (5 bases). The germline gives CDR1 LGHNA, CDR2 YNFKEQ. The V gene lost 5 bases and the J gene lost 8 bases, with 10 bases spanning the gap. CDR3 length: 13 residues. The CDR3: CASSSLRDSPLHF. CDR3 bases: TGTGCCAGCAGCTCCCTCAGGGATTCACCCCTCCACTTT.